A selection of T cell receptor beta chains follows, all from one sample in a study of blood T cell repertoires in COVID-19. Method: immunoSEQ multiplex PCR; TCRdb's copy keeps in-frame clones and lacks some. This sample yields 150,000 or so clones, of which around 84% are seen a single time; around 1.7% belongs to the top ten. The source material was peripheral blood. The receptor set was obtained from an elderly man with acute or convalescent COVID-19. Both conserved end residues are part of each CDR3. D genes are given only for firm matches. Size is omitted from some rows. Given values are once, few, many or a class for expanded clones.

DNA	CDR3	D	V	size	J
TGTGCCAGCTCAAGGGAGCGGTCAAACACCGGGGAGCTGTTTTTT	CASSRERSNTGELFF	NA	TRBV18	NA	TRBJ2-2
TGTGCCAGCAGCGTAGGAATTGGGGCTAGCGGGGAGAAAGAGACCCAGTACTTC	CASSVGIGASGEKETQYF	TRBD2	TRBV9	few	TRBJ2-5
TGTGCCAGCAGCGATGGGACAGGAGGTGGCTACACCTTC	CASSDGTGGGYTF	TRBD1	TRBV7-9	NA	TRBJ1-2
TGTGCCAGCAGTACAGGGGTAGCCCATGGCTACACCTTC	CASSTGVAHGYTF	TRBD1	TRBV12-3/TRBV12-4	NA	TRBJ1-2
TGCAGCGTCGGACAGGGTCCTCAGCCCCAGCATTTT	CSVGQGPQPQHF	TRBD1	TRBV29-1	NA	TRBJ1-5
TGTGCCAGCAGCTATCCTCCCCTAGGCGAGCAGTACTTC	CASSYPPLGEQYF	NA	TRBV6-5	NA	TRBJ2-7
TGTGCCAGCAGTCGGGGACTAGGAGAGACCCAGTACTTC	CASSRGLGETQYF	TRBD2	TRBV6-2/TRBV6-3	once	TRBJ2-5
TGTGCCAGCAGTTTCAATGGGGCGGTGGAGACCCAGTACTTC	CASSFNGAVETQYF	NA	TRBV27	NA	TRBJ2-5
TGTGCCAGCAGTTACGGGCAGGGGGGTGGTGAGCAGTTCTTC	CASSYGQGGGEQFF	NA	TRBV6-6	NA	TRBJ2-1
TGTGCCAGCAGCTTAGAAGGGGATCTCGAGACCCAGTACTTC	CASSLEGDLETQYF	NA	TRBV11-3	NA	TRBJ2-5
TGTGCCAGCAGTGATGGAGGGGTCTTGGAGACCCAGTACTTC	CASSDGGVLETQYF	NA	TRBV6-1	NA	TRBJ2-5
TGCGCCAGCAGCCAAGTTAGCCTAGTTGGTGCAGATACGCAGTATTTT	CASSQVSLVGADTQYF	NA	TRBV4-1	NA	TRBJ2-3
TGTGCCAGCAGCCCGGCAGGGGGCGCGGATCAGCCCCAGCATTTT	CASSPAGGADQPQHF	TRBD1	TRBV7-9	NA	TRBJ1-5
TGTGCCAGCAGCTTAGGTTCAGGCGTGGGGAACACTGAAGCTTTCTTT	CASSLGSGVGNTEAFF	NA	TRBV11-3	many	TRBJ1-1
TGTGCCAGCAGTTTTCAAGGACAGGGGGCGAACTATGGCTACACCTTC	CASSFQGQGANYGYTF	TRBD1	TRBV27	NA	TRBJ1-2
TGTGCCAGCAGCTTAACTGGGCAGGGTGACAATGAGCAGTTCTTC	CASSLTGQGDNEQFF	NA	TRBV7-3	NA	TRBJ2-1